This is a list of T cell receptor beta chains from one sample in a study of T cell repertoires in ileal Crohn's disease. The data were produced by immunoSEQ multiplex PCR, yet TCRdb's version contains in-frame clones alone and is incomplete. The profile shows around 6,700 clones, roughly 77% of them singletons. The sample was ileal tissue. The source of these receptors is an adult with Crohn's disease. Each CDR3 is given with its conserved first and last residue. D genes are given only for firm matches. A row's size may be missing; if present it is once, few, many or a size class.

clone_size: .; v_call: TRBV11-1; j_call: TRBJ1-1; d_call: TRBD1; cdr3_nt: TGTGCCAGCAGCTGGGACAGGTTGGACACTGAAGCTTTCTTT; cdr3_aa: CASSWDRLDTEAFF
clone_size: .; v_call: TRBV19; j_call: TRBJ2-1; d_call: TRBD1; cdr3_nt: TGTGCCACCAATCACGGGGGGACAGGGCATTACAATGAGCAGTTCTTC; cdr3_aa: CATNHGGTGHYNEQFF
clone_size: .; v_call: TRBV28; j_call: TRBJ2-4; d_call: TRBD2; cdr3_nt: TGTGCCAGCAGTGATCGGACTAGCGGAATGCTAGCCAAAAACATTCAGTACTTC; cdr3_aa: CASSDRTSGMLAKNIQYF
clone_size: few; v_call: TRBV10-3; j_call: TRBJ1-2; d_call: .; cdr3_nt: TGTGCCATCAGCGCGGAAGCAGGGTTCTATGGCTACACCTTC; cdr3_aa: CAISAEAGFYGYTF
clone_size: .; v_call: TRBV18; j_call: TRBJ1-2; d_call: .; cdr3_nt: TGTGCCAGCTCACCACCGGAGAGAGGCTATGGCTACACCTTC; cdr3_aa: CASSPPERGYGYTF
clone_size: .; v_call: TRBV5-1; j_call: TRBJ2-1; d_call: TRBD2; cdr3_nt: TGCGCCAGCAGCTTGGATCGCGGGAGCTCCTACAATGAGCAGTTCTTC; cdr3_aa: CASSLDRGSSYNEQFF
clone_size: .; v_call: TRBV11-2; j_call: TRBJ2-7; d_call: TRBD2; cdr3_nt: TGTGCCAGCAGCTTTGGACTAGCGGGGTTGGGGTCCTACGAGCAGTACTTC; cdr3_aa: CASSFGLAGLGSYEQYF
clone_size: .; v_call: TRBV7-8; j_call: TRBJ2-3; d_call: TRBD2; cdr3_nt: TGTGCCAGCAGCTTAGCACGGAGCGGGAGGGATTTT; cdr3_aa: CASSLARSGRDF
clone_size: .; v_call: TRBV12-5; j_call: TRBJ1-5; d_call: TRBD1; cdr3_nt: TGTGCTAGTGGTTTGGGACAGGGAAGTCAGCCCCAGCATTTT; cdr3_aa: CASGLGQGSQPQHF
clone_size: .; v_call: TRBV18; j_call: TRBJ1-2; d_call: .; cdr3_nt: TGTGCCAGCTCCCCGTCAGACAGCCGTGGCTACACCTTC; cdr3_aa: CASSPSDSRGYTF
clone_size: few; v_call: TRBV27; j_call: TRBJ2-1; d_call: TRBD2; cdr3_nt: TGTGCCAGCACTGCCGTGCTAGCGGGAGGAGGTAATGAGCAGTTCTTC; cdr3_aa: CASTAVLAGGGNEQFF
clone_size: .; v_call: TRBV9; j_call: TRBJ2-5; d_call: .; cdr3_nt: TGTGCCAGCAGCGTAGGGCTAGATATGTTCCCCCACCAAGAGACCCAGTACTTC; cdr3_aa: CASSVGLDMFPHQETQYF
clone_size: .; v_call: TRBV5-1; j_call: TRBJ1-3; d_call: .; cdr3_nt: TGCGCCAGCAGCCAAGAGGTGGTTGGAAACACCATATATTTT; cdr3_aa: CASSQEVVGNTIYF
clone_size: .; v_call: TRBV19; j_call: TRBJ2-1; d_call: .; cdr3_nt: TGTGCCAGTAGTCGCCTCGGGGTACTCTCCTACAATGAGCAGTTCTTC; cdr3_aa: CASSRLGVLSYNEQFF
clone_size: .; v_call: TRBV28; j_call: TRBJ2-1; d_call: TRBD2; cdr3_nt: TGTGCCAGCAGACGACTAGCTTCGGAACATAATGAGCAGTTCTTC; cdr3_aa: CASRRLASEHNEQFF
clone_size: .; v_call: TRBV28; j_call: TRBJ2-7; d_call: TRBD1; cdr3_nt: TGTGCCATTAAGACAGGGGACGAGCAGTACTTC; cdr3_aa: CAIKTGDEQYF
clone_size: .; v_call: TRBV28; j_call: TRBJ1-1; d_call: .; cdr3_nt: TGTGCCAGCAGTTTCCCAGGTTTGAACACTGAAGCTTTCTTT; cdr3_aa: CASSFPGLNTEAFF
clone_size: .; v_call: TRBV28; j_call: TRBJ1-1; d_call: TRBD1; cdr3_nt: TGTGCCAGCAGTTCCAACGACAGGGGAGCTTTCTTT; cdr3_aa: CASSSNDRGAFF
clone_size: .; v_call: TRBV11-2; j_call: TRBJ2-2; d_call: TRBD2; cdr3_nt: TGTGCCAGCAGCTTAGATGAGGGACTAGCGGGAAAGGTGTGTGGGGAGCTGTTTTTT; cdr3_aa: CASSLDEGLAGKVCGELFF
clone_size: .; v_call: TRBV6-5; j_call: TRBJ2-1; d_call: .; cdr3_nt: TGTGCCAGCAGTTACCGGGTTGGTCAGCGCAATGAGCAGTTCTTC; cdr3_aa: CASSYRVGQRNEQFF
clone_size: .; v_call: TRBV5-1; j_call: TRBJ1-1; d_call: .; cdr3_nt: TGCGCCAGCAGCGAAACGCAGGGGAACACTGAAGCTTTCTTT; cdr3_aa: CASSETQGNTEAFF
clone_size: .; v_call: TRBV14; j_call: TRBJ2-7; d_call: TRBD2; cdr3_nt: TGTGCCAGCAGCCTCGGACCGGGACTAGCGAGCTCCTACGAGCAGTACTTC; cdr3_aa: CASSLGPGLASSYEQYF
clone_size: .; v_call: TRBV5-4; j_call: TRBJ2-2; d_call: TRBD2; cdr3_nt: TGTGCCAGCAGCTACGCATTCCCTAGCGGGGGGAGCACCGGGGAGCTGTTTTTT; cdr3_aa: CASSYAFPSGGSTGELFF
clone_size: once; v_call: TRBV27; j_call: TRBJ2-1; d_call: TRBD2; cdr3_nt: TGTGCCAGCAGTTTGGGGACTAGCGGACTCAATGAGCAGTTCTTC; cdr3_aa: CASSLGTSGLNEQFF
clone_size: .; v_call: TRBV5-1; j_call: TRBJ2-7; d_call: .; cdr3_nt: TGCGCCAGCAGCCTTCTACAGGCCGGGGGATACGAGCAGTACTTC; cdr3_aa: CASSLLQAGGYEQYF
clone_size: .; v_call: TRBV21-1; j_call: TRBJ2-7; d_call: .; cdr3_nt: TGTGCCAGCAGCAAAGGGGGGACAGGGGGTTCCTACGAGCAGTACTTC; cdr3_aa: CASSKGGTGGSYEQYF
clone_size: .; v_call: TRBV28; j_call: TRBJ1-2; d_call: .; cdr3_nt: TGTGCCAGCAGACCGACACAGGGAGTAGGTTATGGCTACACCTTC; cdr3_aa: CASRPTQGVGYGYTF